This record looks at one TCR beta chain sequence and its context. As handled by the study authors: Reference gene primers were amplified, and this amplification served to estimate nucleated cell counts. TCRdb keeps only in-frame clones here, not all; method: immunoSEQ multiplex PCR. The V and J calls and the clone size are those of that table, but D and trimming were determined from the DNA. The table has fewer than 80,000 clones, about three quarters seen once. Germline V gene sequence: CDR1 MNHNS, CDR2 SASEGT. The CDR3 is made up of 17 amino acids. Losses at the gene ends were 3 bases for V and 3 bases for J; bases not matched to a gene: 10. The data were taken from a study of blood T cell repertoires in COVID-19. Looking at the study overall: COVID-19 samples from acute and convalescent phases originated in the United States, Italy and Spain. T cells, B-cell-depleted T cells, or PBMCs supplied cDNA or gDNA.

Material: peripheral blood. The sequence was collected from a human donor in a cohort sampled during active COVID-19. This rearrangement joins TRBV6-1 to TRBJ1-2, with TRBD1 identical over 10 bases. The CDR3: CASSDRQGANRDYGYTF. The DNA for the CDR3 is TGTGCCAGCAGTGACCGACAGGGGGCGAATCGGGACTATGGCTACACCTTC.